This entry lists 23 T cell receptor beta chains sequenced from one sample in a study of control samples from healthy donors and cancer patients. The method was immunoSEQ multiplex PCR; TCRdb's version includes in-frame clones alone and lacks a portion of them. This sample carries about 12,000 clones, approximately 88% of them seen once, and the ten largest clones take around 3%. The sample was formalin-fixed, paraffin-embedded tissue. Receptors were obtained from a male donor with melanoma.

The rearrangement links TRBV5-1 to TRBJ1-1, with a weak D call TRBD1 (6 bases). The CDR3 length is 13 residues. Germline V lookup: CDR1 SGHRS, CDR2 YFSETQ. V lost 4 bases to trimming and J lost 3 bases, with 10 bases between them. This CDR3 is CASSEQGYTEAFF. CDR3 DNA: TGCGCCAGCAGCGAACAGGGCTACACTGAAGCTTTCTTT.

CDR3 DNA sequence: TGTGCCAGCAGTGTACAGCGGGAGGGTGGGTCAGATACGCAGTATTTT. Translated: CASSVQREGGSDTQYF. The chain recombines TRBV6-1 with TRBJ2-3; 10 bases are shared with TRBD2. V trimming: 4 bases; J trimming: 4 bases; junction bases outside the gene matches: 8. The germline V gene has CDR1 MNHNS and CDR2 SASEGT. CDR3 size: 16 residues.

The chain links TRBV5-4 to TRBJ2-7, with 9 bases matching TRBD2. The CDR3 runs 15 residues. Trimming at V came to 4 bases and at J to 4 bases, leaving 9 bases not matched to a gene. Per the germline V gene, CDR1 is SGHNT and CDR2 is YYREEE (reference sequence). The CDR3: CASSDSSGLAYEQYF. As DNA, the CDR3 is TGTGCCAGCAGCGATTCCTCCGGACTAGCGTACGAGCAGTACTTC.

This chain connects TRBV2 to TRBJ2-1; TRBD2 matches at 8 bases. With 6 bases clipped from V and 13 bases from J, the junction kept 17 bases outside the gene matches. Germline-derived CDR1 and CDR2 are SNHLY and FYNNEI. The CDR3 runs to 15 residues. Written as DNA, the CDR3 is TGTGCCAGCAGGGAGCGGGAGACCGAACCTTTACCTCAGTTCTTC. It encodes CASRERETEPLPQFF.

This clone has only a few counts. This rearrangement joins TRBV12-3 or TRBV12-4 to TRBJ1-1; D not resolved. CDR3 length equals 12 residues. With 2 bases removed from V and 10 bases from J, the gap between germline ends came to 11 bases. CDR3 amino acids: CASSLSGNAAFF. The CDR3, as DNA: TGTGCCAGCAGTTTATCGGGCAACGCAGCTTTCTTT.

The V gene is TRBV6-5, the J gene TRBJ1-2; TRBD1 agrees at 11 bases. Germline V CDR1 and CDR2: MNHEY, SVGAGI. V lost 8 bases to trimming and J lost 6 bases; unmatched junction nucleotides: 5. The CDR3 contains 13 residues. CDR3 in amino acids: CASQDRGLHGYTF. As DNA, the CDR3 is TGTGCCAGCCAGGACAGGGGGCTTCATGGCTACACCTTC.

This clone was detected only once. The chain is built from TRBV27 and TRBJ1-6, with D possibly TRBD1 on 5 matching bases. The CDR3 contains 12 residues. Germline V gene data show CDR1 as MNHEY and CDR2 as SMNVEV (reference sequence). The germline V and J ends were trimmed by 5 bases and 14 bases, with 13 bases remaining between them. As DNA, the CDR3 is TGTGCCAGCAGTCTCGAGGGGAGGGCCCTCCACTTT. Its translation: CASSLEGRALHF.

The rearrangement joins TRBV23-1 to TRBJ2-7; 12 bases are shared with TRBD1. TRBV23-1 is reported as an ORF; its role is uncertain. The CDR3 runs 15 residues. After removal of 3 bases from V and 5 bases from J, the junction contained 5 bases not matched to a gene. Written as DNA, the CDR3 is TGCGCCAGCAGTCAGCGGGACAGGGGGCTGAACGAGCAGTACGTC. Its protein is CASSQRDRGLNEQYV.

This chain joins TRBV6-6 and TRBJ1-2; 9 nucleotides align to TRBD1. The CDR3 spans 15 residues. Germline V gene data show CDR1 as MNHNY and CDR2 as SVGAGI (reference sequence). V lost 6 bases and J lost 2; bases outside the gene matches: 7. The CDR3, as DNA: TGTGCCAGCAGGCTCGACAGGGGGAAAAACTATGGCTACACCTTC. As protein: CASRLDRGKNYGYTF.

The CDR3 here is CSASQGLAGVKDTQYF. In DNA form, the CDR3 reads TGCAGTGCTAGTCAGGGACTAGCGGGAGTAAAAGATACGCAGTATTTT. This chain uses TRBV20-1 with TRBJ2-3; 14 positions agree with TRBD2. CDR3 size: 16 residues. The germline V gene has CDR1 DFQATT and CDR2 SNEGSKA (reference sequence). After removal of 3 bases from V and 5 bases from J, the junction contained 7 bases not matched to a gene.

J is TRBJ1-1 and V is TRBV11-1; tentatively, D is TRBD1 (5 bases). Trimming pared 2 bases from V and 5 bases from J, leaving 12 bases between. The CDR3 runs to 14 residues. The germline CDR1 and CDR2 sequences are SGHAT and FQDESV (reference sequence). The CDR3 spells CASSLKIKGTEAFF. In nucleotides, the CDR3 is TGTGCCAGCAGCTTAAAGATAAAGGGGACTGAAGCTTTCTTT.

The chain combines TRBV7-2 with TRBJ2-2, with 8 bases matching TRBD1. Per germline, CDR1 SGHTA and CDR2 FQGNSA. Trimming cost V 2 bases and J 4 bases; bases outside gene matches: 15. The CDR3 covers 19 residues. In DNA form, the CDR3 reads TGTGCCAGCAGCTTACGTACTAGGACAGGGACGGCGGGCACCGGGGAGCTGTTTTTT. The encoded protein is CASSLRTRTGTAGTGELFF.

This clone appeared a single time. The V gene is TRBV7-3, the J gene TRBJ2-3, with D perhaps TRBD2 (6 bases). Germline V lookup: CDR1 SGHTA, CDR2 FQGTGA. CDR3 length equals 15 residues. V was trimmed by 1 base and J by 8 bases, leaving 16 bases between them. The CDR3 DNA reads TGTGCCAGCAGCTTAAACCCCCCTCCAGCGGGTACGCAGTATTTT. This gives the protein CASSLNPPPAGTQYF.

The chain recombines TRBV6-1 with TRBJ2-7; 10 positions match TRBD1. Losses at the gene ends were 1 base for V and 3 bases for J; bases not matched to a gene: 0. CDR3 length: 14 residues. Germline assignment: CDR1 MNHNS and CDR2 SASEGT. The chain's CDR3 is CASSEGTGGYEQYF. CDR3 DNA sequence: TGTGCCAGCAGTGAAGGGACAGGGGGCTACGAGCAGTACTTC.

The chain joins TRBV7-8 to TRBJ1-2; 7 bases match TRBD1. Germline assignment: CDR1 SGHVS and CDR2 FQNEAQ. Losses at the gene ends were 1 base for V and 7 bases for J; bases not matched to a gene: 6. This CDR3 region has 14 residues. The CDR3 sequence: CASSLDDRVPGYTF. Written as DNA, the CDR3 is TGTGCCAGCAGCTTAGATGACAGGGTACCTGGCTACACCTTC. Full variable domain (rest looked up from reference TRBV7-8 and TRBJ1-2): GAGVSQSPRYKVAKRGQDVALRCDPISGHVSLFWYQQALGQGPEFLTYFQNEAQLDKSGLPSDRFFAERPEGSVSTLKIQRTQQEDSAVYLCASSLDDRVPGYTFGSGTRLTVV.

This rearrangement joins TRBV5-1 to TRBJ2-1, with 7 bases fitting TRBD1. Germline CDR1 and CDR2: SGHRS and YFSETQ. V gave up 5 bases and J gave up 5 bases; unmatched junction bases: 16. This CDR3 comprises 17 residues. CDR3 nucleotide sequence: TGCGCCAGCAGTCCCGGGACCTCAAAGGGGGCCCACAATGAGCAGTTCTTC. Amino acids: CASSPGTSKGAHNEQFF.

The chain has TRBV7-9 and TRBJ1-1; tentative D call: TRBD1 (5 bases). The CDR3 length is 13 residues. Trimming stripped 8 bases from V and 1 base from J, with 11 bases between. Germline V lookup: CDR1 SEHNR, CDR2 FQNEAQ (reference sequence). Here the CDR3 DNA reads TGTGCCAGCCGCTACGGACAGAACACTGAAGCTTTCTTT. This codes for CASRYGQNTEAFF.

The rearrangement uses TRBV14 and TRBJ1-2; no clear D gene. V was trimmed by 3 bases and J by 1 base, leaving 12 bases between them. Germline assignment: CDR1 SGHDN and CDR2 FVKESK. The length of the CDR3 is 15 residues. CDR3 sequence (DNA): TGTGCCAGCAGCCACCCTCCGGCTGATAACTATGGCTACACCTTC. Translating it yields CASSHPPADNYGYTF.

V usage is TRBV24-1 and J usage is TRBJ2-3, with unresolved D. The CDR3 has 15 residues. V was clipped by 3 bases and J by 6 bases, with 15 bases between them. CDR1 KGHDR and CDR2 SFDVKD come from the germline V gene. CDR3 sequence reads: CATSDAAYDLDTQYF. The DNA for the CDR3 is TGTGCCACCAGTGATGCGGCCTACGATTTGGATACGCAGTATTTT.

The chain links TRBV12-3 or TRBV12-4 to TRBJ2-3; D gene unclear. Between the trimmed V and J ends, which lost 8 bases and 3 bases, there was a span of 6 bases. The CDR3 runs 11 residues. For the CDR3, the DNA is TGTGCCAGCCAGAGGACAGATACGCAGTATTTT. It is translated as CASQRTDTQYF.

This clone showed up just once. This sequence joins TRBV11-2 and TRBJ2-6, with TRBD1 identical over 7 bases. Germline V lookup: CDR1 SGHAT, CDR2 FQNNGV. This CDR3 contains 15 residues. Germline trimming cut 5 bases from V and 4 bases from J; bases unmatched to any gene: 5. The CDR3 nucleotides are TGTGCCAGCAGCGACAGGGCTACCGGGGCCAACGTCCTGACTTTC. This codes for CASSDRATGANVLTF.

V and J are TRBV2 and TRBJ2-3, with D hard to call. Trimming shortened V by 6 bases and J by 5 bases, and 18 bases separated the two germline ends. Looked up from germline, CDR1 is SNHLY and CDR2 is FYNNEI. The CDR3 loop spans 15 amino acids. The CDR3 DNA follows: TGTGCCAGCAGCACGGACGTTGGAGTTTTAGATACGCAGTATTTT. Encoded protein: CASSTDVGVLDTQYF.

This clone was seen a few times. V gene TRBV6-1 combines with J gene TRBJ2-7; the match to TRBD2 covers 8 bases. The germline V gene encodes CDR1 MNHNS and CDR2 SASEGT. This CDR3 has 16 amino acids. V shed 0 bases, J shed 3 bases, and the junction held 7 bases outside the gene matches. The CDR3 spells CASSEALERENYEQYF. In nucleotides, the CDR3 is TGTGCCAGCAGTGAAGCTTTGGAGCGGGAGAACTACGAGCAGTACTTC.